These T cell receptor beta chains were read from a single sample in a study of blood T cell repertoires in COVID-19. Repertoires were generated with immunoSEQ multiplex PCR, while TCRdb's copy carries only in-frame clones and drops some. This sample has 300,000 to 450,000 clones, with about 85% found just once. What was sequenced was peripheral blood. These receptor sequences come from a woman aged 18-29 years with acute or convalescent COVID-19. Each CDR3 is given with its conserved first and last residue. D genes are given only for firm matches. Rows may omit the clone size; those that give it use once, few, many or a size class.

CDR3 DNA: TGTGCCACCAGCAGAGATCCCGACAGTGAAGCTTTCTTT; CDR3 protein: CATSRDPDSEAFF; J gene: TRBJ1-1; V gene: TRBV15; clone size: .; D gene: .
CDR3 DNA: TGTGCCAGCAGTCCGACAGGGTGGGAGGAAGCTTTCTTT; CDR3 protein: CASSPTGWEEAFF; J gene: TRBJ1-1; V gene: TRBV28; clone size: .; D gene: TRBD1
CDR3 DNA: TGTGCCAGCAGCCCCCCCTCTAGCGGCCTGGGGGCTGAGCAGTTCTTC; CDR3 protein: CASSPPSSGLGAEQFF; J gene: TRBJ2-1; V gene: TRBV7-8; clone size: .; D gene: .
CDR3 DNA: TGCGCCAGCAGCTTTGAGGGCCTGAATTCACCCCTCCACTTT; CDR3 protein: CASSFEGLNSPLHF; J gene: TRBJ1-6; V gene: TRBV5-1; clone size: .; D gene: .
CDR3 DNA: TGTGCCAGCATGGGACACGATTTCTACGAGCAGTACTTC; CDR3 protein: CASMGHDFYEQYF; J gene: TRBJ2-7; V gene: TRBV6-5; clone size: .; D gene: .
CDR3 DNA: TGTGCCAGCAGTTGGGGCCAGGGGGACGGGGAGACCCAGTACTTC; CDR3 protein: CASSWGQGDGETQYF; J gene: TRBJ2-5; V gene: TRBV27; clone size: .; D gene: TRBD1
CDR3 DNA: TGTGCCACCAGTGATACCCGATCAGGGGGCTACACCTTC; CDR3 protein: CATSDTRSGGYTF; J gene: TRBJ1-2; V gene: TRBV24-1; clone size: .; D gene: .
CDR3 DNA: TGTGCCAGCAGCTGGGGGAGGTCCGAGCAGTACTTC; CDR3 protein: CASSWGRSEQYF; J gene: TRBJ2-7; V gene: TRBV7-9; clone size: .; D gene: .
CDR3 DNA: TGTGCCAGCAGTTTTTTAGCGGGGGTCCGAGGGCCGGTGGGCACGTTCTTC; CDR3 protein: CASSFLAGVRGPVGTFF; J gene: TRBJ2-1; V gene: TRBV28; clone size: once; D gene: TRBD2
CDR3 DNA: TGTGCCAGCAGCGAGTGGGCTAGCGGCGCAGATACGCAGTATTTT; CDR3 protein: CASSEWASGADTQYF; J gene: TRBJ2-3; V gene: TRBV7-3; clone size: .; D gene: TRBD2
CDR3 DNA: TGTGCCAGCAGTGAGCGACAGGCCAGGGAAAAGACCCAGTACTTC; CDR3 protein: CASSERQAREKTQYF; J gene: TRBJ2-5; V gene: TRBV2; clone size: few; D gene: .
CDR3 DNA: TGCGCCAGCAGTGTGAGGGGGCAGGGAAACACTGAAGCTTTCTTT; CDR3 protein: CASSVRGQGNTEAFF; J gene: TRBJ1-1; V gene: TRBV10-1; clone size: few; D gene: TRBD1
CDR3 DNA: TGCGCCAGCAGCTTGGACGGCCTAGGCTATGGCTACACCTTC; CDR3 protein: CASSLDGLGYGYTF; J gene: TRBJ1-2; V gene: TRBV5-1; clone size: .; D gene: .
CDR3 DNA: TGTGCCAGCAGCGTCTTACAGGGAGAGAGTTCTGGGGCCAACGTCCTGACTTTC; CDR3 protein: CASSVLQGESSGANVLTF; J gene: TRBJ2-6; V gene: TRBV9; clone size: .; D gene: .
CDR3 DNA: TGTGCCAGCAGCTTAGCCGAGGGACAGTCCTACGAGCAGTACTTC; CDR3 protein: CASSLAEGQSYEQYF; J gene: TRBJ2-7; V gene: TRBV7-9; clone size: .; D gene: TRBD1
CDR3 DNA: TGTGCCTGGAGTGCCGGACATGGGAATCAGCCCCAGCATTTT; CDR3 protein: CAWSAGHGNQPQHF; J gene: TRBJ1-5; V gene: TRBV30; clone size: .; D gene: .
CDR3 DNA: TGTGCCAGCAGCCTACAGGGGGCGCAGTACGAGCAGTACTTC; CDR3 protein: CASSLQGAQYEQYF; J gene: TRBJ2-7; V gene: TRBV5-4; clone size: .; D gene: TRBD1
CDR3 DNA: TGTGCCAGCAGCTTACTAGCGGGAGCCAGAGATACGCAGTATTTT; CDR3 protein: CASSLLAGARDTQYF; J gene: TRBJ2-3; V gene: TRBV6-6; clone size: .; D gene: TRBD2
CDR3 DNA: TGTGCCAGCAGTTACCTCGGGGGAGGTTCACCCCTCCACTTT; CDR3 protein: CASSYLGGGSPLHF; J gene: TRBJ1-6; V gene: TRBV6-2/TRBV6-3; clone size: .; D gene: .
CDR3 DNA: TGTGCCATCAGTGGTGAGACAGGACCCTACGAGCAGTACTTC; CDR3 protein: CAISGETGPYEQYF; J gene: TRBJ2-7; V gene: TRBV10-3; clone size: .; D gene: .
CDR3 DNA: TGCGCCAGCAGCCAAGAATCGGGACAGAAGAACAATGAGCAGTTCTTC; CDR3 protein: CASSQESGQKNNEQFF; J gene: TRBJ2-1; V gene: TRBV4-1; clone size: .; D gene: TRBD1
CDR3 DNA: TGTGCCAGTCTTGAGGAAGGGACAGGGGAGCAGTACTTC; CDR3 protein: CASLEEGTGEQYF; J gene: TRBJ2-7; V gene: TRBV2; clone size: .; D gene: TRBD1
CDR3 DNA: TGTGCCAGCAGCTTAAGGGGGGGCCCAGATATGAACACTGAAGCTTTCTTT; CDR3 protein: CASSLRGGPDMNTEAFF; J gene: TRBJ1-1; V gene: TRBV7-3; clone size: .; D gene: .
CDR3 DNA: TGTGCTAGTGGTTTGGAAAAAGGACTGGATGCTTTCTTT; CDR3 protein: CASGLEKGLDAFF; J gene: TRBJ1-1; V gene: TRBV12-5; clone size: .; D gene: .
CDR3 DNA: TGTGCCAGCAGTTTCACGTGGCATGAGCAGTTCTTC; CDR3 protein: CASSFTWHEQFF; J gene: TRBJ2-1; V gene: TRBV12-3/TRBV12-4; clone size: .; D gene: .
CDR3 DNA: TGTGCCAGCAGCCAATTACTCCGGAACACTGAAGCTTTCTTT; CDR3 protein: CASSQLLRNTEAFF; J gene: TRBJ1-1; V gene: TRBV4-2; clone size: .; D gene: .
CDR3 DNA: TGTGCCAGCAGCAACAAGCGGGGCCACGAGCAGTACTTC; CDR3 protein: CASSNKRGHEQYF; J gene: TRBJ2-7; V gene: TRBV27; clone size: .; D gene: TRBD2
CDR3 DNA: TGTGCCAGCAGTCCCTACACAGGGGACACTGAAGCTTTCTTT; CDR3 protein: CASSPYTGDTEAFF; J gene: TRBJ1-1; V gene: TRBV9; clone size: .; D gene: TRBD1
CDR3 DNA: TGTGCCAGCAGCTCGACTAGCGGGGGCGCAGATACGCAGTATTTT; CDR3 protein: CASSSTSGGADTQYF; J gene: TRBJ2-3; V gene: TRBV7-9; clone size: .; D gene: TRBD2
CDR3 DNA: TGCGCCAGCAGAGGGGTCTCCTCTGGGGCCAACGTCCTGACTTTC; CDR3 protein: CASRGVSSGANVLTF; J gene: TRBJ2-6; V gene: TRBV5-1; clone size: .; D gene: .
CDR3 DNA: TGTGCCAGCAGTCGTGGACAGGGTCATGGCTACACCTTC; CDR3 protein: CASSRGQGHGYTF; J gene: TRBJ1-2; V gene: TRBV28; clone size: .; D gene: TRBD1
CDR3 DNA: TGTGCCAGCAGCGTGGGGGACAGACCCGGGGAGCTGTTTTTT; CDR3 protein: CASSVGDRPGELFF; J gene: TRBJ2-2; V gene: TRBV9; clone size: .; D gene: TRBD1
CDR3 DNA: TGTGCCTGGGACAGACAGGGGGCAGGCAATCAGCCCCAGCATTTT; CDR3 protein: CAWDRQGAGNQPQHF; J gene: TRBJ1-5; V gene: TRBV30; clone size: .; D gene: TRBD1
CDR3 DNA: TGTGCCAGCAGTTCGCCCGGGACTAGCGGTTCGCAGTTCTTC; CDR3 protein: CASSSPGTSGSQFF; J gene: TRBJ2-1; V gene: TRBV28; clone size: once; D gene: TRBD2
CDR3 DNA: TGTGCCAGCAGGGGACAGGGGGGAATCAATCAGCCCCAGCATTTT; CDR3 protein: CASRGQGGINQPQHF; J gene: TRBJ1-5; V gene: TRBV28; clone size: .; D gene: TRBD1
CDR3 DNA: TGCGCCAGCAGCTTGACAGGGGGCGCCTACAATGAGCAGTTCTTC; CDR3 protein: CASSLTGGAYNEQFF; J gene: TRBJ2-1; V gene: TRBV5-1; clone size: .; D gene: TRBD1